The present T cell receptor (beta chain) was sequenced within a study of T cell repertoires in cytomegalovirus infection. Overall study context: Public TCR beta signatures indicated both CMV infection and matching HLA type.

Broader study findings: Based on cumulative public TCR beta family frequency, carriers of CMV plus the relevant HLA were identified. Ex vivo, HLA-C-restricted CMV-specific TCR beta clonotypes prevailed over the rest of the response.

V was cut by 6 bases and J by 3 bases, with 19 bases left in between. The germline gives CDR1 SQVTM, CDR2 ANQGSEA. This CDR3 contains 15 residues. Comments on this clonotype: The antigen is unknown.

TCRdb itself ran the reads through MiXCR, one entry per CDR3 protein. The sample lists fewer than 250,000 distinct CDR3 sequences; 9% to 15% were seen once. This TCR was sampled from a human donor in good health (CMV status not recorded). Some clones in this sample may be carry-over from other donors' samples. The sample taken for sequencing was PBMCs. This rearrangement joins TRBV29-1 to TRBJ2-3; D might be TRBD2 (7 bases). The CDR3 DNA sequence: TGCAGCGTCGCGGGGGCAGCGAGCTTAACAGATACGCAGTATTTT. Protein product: CSVAGAASLTDTQYF.